The following is a T cell receptor (beta chain) sequence with its context. The ends were cut back, 3 bases at V and 7 bases at J, with 19 bases in the middle. The germline gives CDR1 KGHSY, CDR2 FQNENV. The CDR3 is 16 residues long. MiXCR was run by TCRdb on the 5' RACE reads, yielding one entry per CDR3 protein. In the table there are about 2,100 distinct CDR3 sequences, roughly 8.7% of which are singletons. The sample is drawn from a study of spatial heterogeneity in lung cancer. Time point of the sample: sample taken at primary tumor resection. This chain uses TRBV16 with TRBJ2-4; D is possibly TRBD2 (5 bases). Sequenced here: normal lung tissue next to the tumor, sampled at surgery. The source of this sequence is a female donor with early-stage non-small cell lung cancer. The DNA for the CDR3 is TGTGCCAGCAGCCACTCCTTCAGCGAGGGCAGGAACATTCAGTACTTC. Its protein is CASSHSFSEGRNIQYF.